This TCR beta chain was recorded in a study of shared clonotypes between healthy human individuals. A note on this clone: Its specificity is unknown.

Profiled with immunoSEQ multiplex PCR; TCRdb holds only in-frame clones, not every one. The sample includes around 370,000 clones, around 96% seen only once; the top ten take approximately 0.32%. CD45RO+ cells were combined with CCR7-negative CD45RA+ TemRA cells to form CD8 memory. V lost 6 bases, J lost 4 bases, and 3 bases stayed unmatched. This CDR3 is 12 amino acids long. Germline loops: CDR1 WNHNN, CDR2 SYGVQD (reference sequence). Study observations and caveats: Non-shared clonotypes had lower generation probabilities than clonotypes shared by all four sorted-subset donors.

The origin of this receptor is a man younger than 40 in good health. The sample comprised memory CD8+ T cells sorted from blood. Sample subset: CD45RO+ cells pooled with CCR7-negative TemRA cells. The chain couples TRBV10-1 to TRBJ2-7, with 7 bases that match TRBD2. The chain's CDR3 is CASRGLEYEQYF. The CDR3 bases are TGCGCCAGCAGAGGACTAGAATACGAGCAGTACTTC.